The 9 T cell receptor beta chains below all came from one sample that was sequenced in a study of CD8 T cells in Susac syndrome. Random hexamers were used to reverse transcribe the RNA input (roughly 0.5 to 1 ug). TCRdb ran MiXCR on the immunoSEQ multiplex PCR reads and lists one entry per CDR3 protein. Of approximately 190,000 distinct CDR3 sequences detected, around 95% appear once; the ten largest clones hold 0.098%. The sample taken for sequencing was CD4+ T cells from PBMCs. These receptors all stem from a human donor with Susac syndrome.

The rearrangement links TRBV9 to TRBJ2-7, with 8 bases matching TRBD2. This CDR3 spans 14 amino acids. Trimming cost V 7 bases and J 7 bases; bases outside gene matches: 13. In germline, CDR1 is SGDLS, CDR2 YYNGEE. CDR3 residues: CASAGTSYDNEQYF. For the CDR3, the DNA is TGTGCCAGCGCAGGGACTAGTTATGACAATGAGCAGTACTTC.

This CDR3 is CASERGGTDTQYF. The CDR3 DNA reads as TGTGCCAGCGAGCGGGGGGGCACAGATACGCAGTATTTT. J is TRBJ2-3 and V is TRBV3-1; 9 positions match TRBD2. Trimming removed 8 bases from V and 1 base from J; junction bases left unmatched: 1. This CDR3 comprises 13 residues. In germline, CDR1 is LGHDT, CDR2 YNNKEL (reference sequence).

The chain has TRBV7-2 and TRBJ1-2; 7 nucleotides match TRBD1. CDR1 is SGHTA and CDR2 is FQGNSA in the germline V gene. V lost 1 base to trimming and J lost 4 bases; unmatched junction nucleotides: 3. This CDR3 has 14 residues. The DNA for the CDR3 is TGTGCCAGCAGCTTAGGGGGGGACAGCTATGGCTACACCTTC. Translating gives CASSLGGDSYGYTF.

The rearrangement links TRBV5-4 to TRBJ2-3; TRBD2 matches at 12 bases. Looked up from germline, CDR1 is SGHNT and CDR2 is YYREEE (reference sequence). V shed 0 bases, J shed 0 bases, and the junction held 8 bases outside the gene matches. CDR3 length equals 19 residues. DNA for the CDR3: TGTGCCAGCAGCTTGGGACTAGCGGGGGAGTTTTCTAGCACAGATACGCAGTATTTT. As protein: CASSLGLAGEFSSTDTQYF.

The rearrangement joins TRBV30 to TRBJ2-1, with TRBD2 matching over 9 bases. CDR3 length equals 18 residues. V gave up 2 bases and J gave up 1 base; unmatched junction bases: 12. The germline V gene has CDR1 GTSNPN and CDR2 SVGIG (reference sequence). This chain's CDR3 is CAWSFARGGRWSYNEQFF. CDR3 nucleotides: TGTGCCTGGAGTTTTGCGCGGGGGGGCCGCTGGTCCTACAATGAGCAGTTCTTC.

CDR3: CASSPLGAAGTDTQYF. Written as DNA, the CDR3 is TGTGCCAGCTCACCATTAGGAGCCGCGGGCACAGATACGCAGTATTTT. The rearrangement uses TRBV18 and TRBJ2-3; no clear D gene. Trimming took 2 bases from V and 1 from J, leaving 13 bases between them. The CDR3 sequence is 16 residues long. Germline V lookup: CDR1 KGHSH, CDR2 LQKENI.

This chain connects TRBV19 to TRBJ1-5, with TRBD1 as a possible D gene (5 bases). This CDR3 is built from 14 residues. Deletions cut 4 bases from V and 9 bases from J, with 16 bases between. Germline CDR1 LNHDA, CDR2 SQIVND (reference sequence). CDR3 protein: CASSTPEGLGPQHF. Written as DNA, the CDR3 is TGTGCCAGTAGTACCCCGGAGGGGTTAGGGCCCCAGCATTTT.

This chain links TRBV25-1 with TRBJ1-6; D is unclear. V shed 7 bases and J shed 7 bases, with 14 bases lying between them. Looked up from germline, CDR1 is MGHDK and CDR2 is SYGVNS. This CDR3 spans 14 amino acids. The CDR3 protein is CASIAQVPNSPLHF. CDR3 nucleotide sequence: TGTGCCAGCATTGCCCAGGTTCCCAATTCACCCCTCCACTTT.

This chain joins TRBV5-1 and TRBJ2-7, with D possibly being TRBD1 (6 bases). V shed 2 bases and J shed 3 bases, with 9 bases lying between them. This CDR3 spans 13 amino acids. Germline CDR1 is SGHRS and CDR2 is YFSETQ. The DNA of the CDR3 is TGCGCCAGCAGCTTTGTGACAGGCTACGAGCAGTACTTC. Encoded protein: CASSFVTGYEQYF. The entire variable domain, with the rest obtained from reference TRBV5-1 and TRBJ2-7, is as follows: KAGVTQTPRYLIKTRGQQVTLSCSPISGHRSVSWYQQTPGQGLQFLFEYFSETQRNKGNFPGRFSGRQFSNSRSEMNVSTLELGDSALYLCASSFVTGYEQYFGPGTRLTVT.